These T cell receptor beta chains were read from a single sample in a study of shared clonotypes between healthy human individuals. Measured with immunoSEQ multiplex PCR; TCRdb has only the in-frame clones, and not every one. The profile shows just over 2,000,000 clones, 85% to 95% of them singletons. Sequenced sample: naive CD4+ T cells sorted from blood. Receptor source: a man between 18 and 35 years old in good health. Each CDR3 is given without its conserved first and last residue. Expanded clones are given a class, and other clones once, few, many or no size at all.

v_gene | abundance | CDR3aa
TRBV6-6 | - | ASTHRRGFADTQY
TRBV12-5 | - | ASGLVNREAF
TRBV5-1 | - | ASSGVGTINTGELF
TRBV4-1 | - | ASSQDREGHLSGANVLT
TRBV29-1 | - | SVVPGLQNYGYT
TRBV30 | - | AWSVLMAGGHGSPLH
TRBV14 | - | ASSSYGQLRTEAF
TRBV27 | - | ASSSGFYNSPLH
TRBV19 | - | ASSGGLAGQY
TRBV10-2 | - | ASNPHGQANEKLF
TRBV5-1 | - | ASSLVSGQTEAF
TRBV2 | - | ASRYGTDQETQY
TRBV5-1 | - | ASSGGAAVDQAF
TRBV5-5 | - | ASSLRQGAGEAF
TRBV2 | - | ASTPGQGGKAF
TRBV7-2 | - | ASSFTSGVSYNEQF
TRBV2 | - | ASSEYHRFSTGELF
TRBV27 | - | ASSLRDRGPGYT
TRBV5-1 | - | ASSTGTKNTGELF
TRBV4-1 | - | ASSPVGTGGNSPLH
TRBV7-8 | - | ASSHIETWAQY
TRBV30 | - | AWSPHRGLMNTEAF
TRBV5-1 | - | ASSVGLNQETQY
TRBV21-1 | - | ASSIKQGYTGELF
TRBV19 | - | ATTQGSSYNSPLH
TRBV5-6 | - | ASSKGQGVNQPQH
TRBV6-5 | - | ASSRTGTNEKLF
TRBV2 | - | ASSVGPAYGYT
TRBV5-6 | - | ASSLIAGGPGQY
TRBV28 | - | ASSDRGPRRGYT
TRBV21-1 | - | ASSKGQKTQY
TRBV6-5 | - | ASSRGGSGNEQF
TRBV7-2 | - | ASSGQSSVADTQY
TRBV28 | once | ASCRLGLAGPETQY
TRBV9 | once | ASSVEPGNIQY
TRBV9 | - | ASSPTGFFTDTQY
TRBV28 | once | ASLTGVNTEAF
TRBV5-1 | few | ASSLEVETQY
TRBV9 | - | ASSRDTRHSGANVLT
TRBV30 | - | AWTPGTLSPST
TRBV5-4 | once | ASSLVETDTQY
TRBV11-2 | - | ASRHAGGQETQY
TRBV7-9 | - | ASSLTDSALH
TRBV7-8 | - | ASSLHRLNTEAF
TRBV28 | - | ASSLLRGGYNEQF
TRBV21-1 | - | ASCLMPAGTVFATNEKLF
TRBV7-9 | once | ASSLGAGGPYQETQY
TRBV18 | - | ASSPQGASDTQY
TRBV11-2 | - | ASSLERGRTNEKLF
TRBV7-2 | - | ASSLVAGGTIEQY
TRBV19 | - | ASSISQGGEKLF